One sample yielded the 8 T cell receptor beta chains listed below, sequenced in a study of T cell clonotyping in hematopoietic cell transplantation. Only in-frame clones appear in the TCRdb table, and some are missing; sequencing was by immunoSEQ multiplex PCR. The sample has over 5,000 clones, 72% seen once; the top ten hold 26%. Here the sequenced sample was PBMCs, taken 100 days after allogeneic stem cell transplant. Receptor source: a female patient aged 50-59 years who had an allogeneic stem cell transplant, so the T cells may come from the graft donor. Some clones in this sample may be carry-over from other donors' samples.

The V call is TRBV7-8, the J call TRBJ2-3; maybe TRBD2 (5 bases). The CDR3 covers 16 residues. CDR1 is SGHVS, CDR2 FQNEAQ, per germline. V was clipped by 5 bases and J by 1 base, with 16 bases between them. The CDR3 protein is CASSPKSASRTDTQYF. DNA for the CDR3: TGTGCCAGCAGCCCTAAGTCGGCTAGCCGCACAGATACGCAGTATTTT.

The chain employs TRBV19 and TRBJ2-6; D is undetermined. Trimming took off 2 bases at V and 0 bases at J, with 5 bases between the two ends. The V gene's germline CDR1 is LNHDA and CDR2 SQIVND (reference sequence). CDR3 size: 15 residues. For the CDR3, the DNA is TGTGCCAGTAGTATACGGATCTCTGGGGCCAACGTCCTGACTTTC. Its translation: CASSIRISGANVLTF.

Comments on this clone: Germline and junction disagree at one end, which may indicate a read error. J is TRBJ2-7 and V is TRBV10-3, with TRBD2 identical over 10 bases. This CDR3 contains 16 residues. Germline V lookup: CDR1 ENHRY, CDR2 SYGVKD. CDR3 sequence reads: CAISERASGSSNEQYF. CDR3 nucleotides: TGTGCCATCAGTGAGAGGGCTAGCGGGAGCTCCAACGAGCAGTACTTC.

About this clone itself: Other DNA sequences from this sample encode an identical CDR3 as well. The chain has TRBV9 and TRBJ2-1; the match to TRBD1 covers 7 bases. V lost 3 bases, J lost 1 base, and 4 bases stayed unmatched. The germline CDR1 and CDR2 sequences are SGDLS and YYNGEE. This CDR3 comprises 15 residues. In DNA form, the CDR3 reads TGTGCCAGCAGCGCACAGGGGAATTCCTACAATGAGCAGTTCTTC. Translating it yields CASSAQGNSYNEQFF.

As for this clone: Other DNA sequences in the sample encode the same CDR3. CDR3 sequence: CASRGDGSNQPQHF. The CDR3 DNA sequence: TGCGCCAGCCGAGGGGACGGTAGCAATCAGCCCCAGCATTTT. J is TRBJ1-5 and V is TRBV5-1; D perhaps matches TRBD1 (5 bases). The CDR3 length is 14 residues. CDR1 and CDR2 (germline): SGHRS, YFSETQ. V was trimmed by 7 bases and J by 0 bases, leaving 11 bases between them.

The chain joins TRBV5-4 to TRBJ2-7; D could derive from TRBD1 or TRBD2 (5 bases each). Germline loops: CDR1 SGHNT, CDR2 YYREEE (reference sequence). The length of the CDR3 is 13 residues. The V end lost 5 bases, the J end lost 5 bases, and 14 bases lay between the germline ends. The CDR3 DNA reads as TGTGCCAGCAGTCGGGGCCAGCAACACGAGCAGTACTTC. Its protein product is CASSRGQQHEQYF. Variable domain in full (rest from reference TRBV5-4 and TRBJ2-7): ETGVTQSPTHLIKTRGQQVTLRCSSQSGHNTVSWYQQALGQGPQFIFQYYREEENGRGNFPPRFSGLQFPNYSSELNVNALELDDSALYLCASSRGQQHEQYFGPGTRLTVT.

A few counts support this clone. DNA for the CDR3: TGTGCCATCAGCCCCGGACAGGGAGTATCCTACGAGCAGTACTTC. Protein product: CAISPGQGVSYEQYF. The chain uses TRBV10-3 and TRBJ2-7; the match to TRBD1 covers 8 bases. With V trimmed by 6 bases and J by 1 base, 8 bases remained unmatched. Germline V gene sequence: CDR1 ENHRY, CDR2 SYGVKD. The length of the CDR3 is 15 residues.

The chain employs TRBV5-1 and TRBJ2-3, with D perhaps matching TRBD1 (6 bases). The germline gives CDR1 SGHRS, CDR2 YFSETQ. V lost 0 bases and J lost 5, with 10 bases in between. The CDR3 consists of 14 residues. The CDR3 DNA follows: TGCGCCAGCAGCTTGGAGGGGGTGCAAGATACGCAGTATTTT. It is translated as CASSLEGVQDTQYF.